The next 8 T cell receptor beta chains were all read from a single sample in a study of cytomegalovirus exposure and HLA in healthy donors. The PCR was carried out with 60 Vbeta primers and 13 Jbeta primers. Assay used: immunoSEQ multiplex PCR; TCRdb lists only in-frame clones, some missing. The sample yields over 150,000 clones, 60% to 80% seen once. Material for sequencing was PBMCs. Every receptor here comes from a man between 60 and 70 years old in good health and CMV-seronegative.

The chain is built from TRBV27 and TRBJ1-3; D unresolved. CDR1 is MNHEY, CDR2 SMNVEV, per germline (reference sequence). The CDR3 runs to 13 residues. V was trimmed by 7 bases and J by 2 bases, leaving 9 bases between them. In DNA form, the CDR3 reads TGTGCCAGCACCAGATCCCCTGGAAACACCATATATTTT. Its protein product is CASTRSPGNTIYF.

This clone was seen only a few times. The chain is built from TRBV29-1 and TRBJ1-2; D is uncertain. The CDR3 spans 13 residues. The ends were cut back, 2 bases at V and 8 bases at J, with 15 bases in the middle. The germline gives CDR1 SQVTM, CDR2 ANQGSEA. This CDR3 reads CSVERSPLRGYTF. CDR3 nucleotide sequence: TGCAGCGTTGAAAGGAGCCCCCTTCGAGGCTACACCTTC.

The chain is built from TRBV28 and TRBJ2-3, with D perhaps matching TRBD2 (6 bases). In germline, CDR1 is MDHEN, CDR2 SYDVKM. The CDR3 spans 17 residues. Trimming pared 7 bases from V and 2 bases from J, leaving 22 bases between. This CDR3 reads CASTMRVGEVDTDTQYF. In DNA form, the CDR3 reads TGTGCCAGCACCATGCGGGTTGGGGAGGTGGACACAGATACGCAGTATTTT.

V gene TRBV4-2 combines with J gene TRBJ2-3; TRBD2 agrees at 11 bases. CDR1 LGHNA and CDR2 YNFKEQ come from the germline V gene. The V segment lost 6 bases and the J segment 4 bases; nucleotides outside the gene matches: 3. CDR3 length: 14 amino acids. This CDR3 is CASRLAGGSDTQYF. CDR3 bases: TGTGCCAGCAGGCTAGCGGGGGGCTCAGATACGCAGTATTTT.

The rearrangement uses TRBV9 and TRBJ2-7; a possible D gene is TRBD2 (7 bases). Trimming removed 3 bases from V and 7 bases from J, with 26 bases in between. This CDR3 contains 17 residues. Germline CDR1 and CDR2: SGDLS and YYNGEE. CDR3 in DNA: TGTGCCAGCAGCGCTCCTTCAATGGGGGGGCTGAAGGAAGAGCAGTACTTC. This codes for CASSAPSMGGLKEEQYF.

The chain joins TRBV5-1 to TRBJ2-5, with 7 bases fitting TRBD1. Germline CDR1 and CDR2: SGHRS and YFSETQ. The CDR3 is made up of 14 amino acids. V lost 3 bases to trimming and J lost 1 base; unmatched junction nucleotides: 3. DNA of the CDR3: TGCGCCAGCAGCTACACAGGGGCCCAAGAGACCCAGTACTTC. It codes for CASSYTGAQETQYF.

V and J are TRBV19 and TRBJ1-2; D is perhaps TRBD1 (6 bases). The CDR3 length is 14 residues. V lost 8 bases, J lost 0 bases, and 13 bases lay in between. Germline CDR1 reads LNHDA; CDR2 reads SQIVND (reference sequence). DNA of the CDR3: TGTGCCAGTTACGCGACAGGAACTAACTATGGCTACACCTTC. It codes for CASYATGTNYGYTF.

This rearrangement joins TRBV9 to TRBJ2-6, with D possibly matching TRBD1 (6 bases). CDR1 is SGDLS and CDR2 is YYNGEE in the germline V gene. Trimming took 1 base from V and 2 from J, leaving 16 bases between them. The CDR3 is 18 amino acids. In nucleotides, the CDR3 is TGTGCCAGCAGCGTACGTCGAGGGGGAGAGGCTGGGGCCAACGTCCTGACTTTC. Translated, it gives CASSVRRGGEAGANVLTF.